The rows below give T cell receptor beta chains drawn from one sample of a study of shared clonotypes between healthy human individuals. Method: immunoSEQ multiplex PCR; TCRdb's copy keeps in-frame clones and lacks some. The sample includes a few million clones, more than 80% of them seen just once. Sequencing was carried out using naive CD4+ T cells sorted from blood. These receptors were obtained from a man younger than 35 in good health. CDR3s include the opening cysteine and the closing phenylalanine or tryptophan. A D gene is named only where the DNA matches it firmly.

j_call d_call v_call cdr3_aa
TRBJ2-7 . TRBV6-5 CASSYLTRGSSYEQYF
TRBJ1-4 . TRBV4-1 CASSLDGEKLFF
TRBJ1-3 . TRBV5-1 CASSLDIGNTIYF
TRBJ2-2 . TRBV12-5 CASVSGPGELFF
TRBJ1-1 TRBD1 TRBV5-1 CASSPGQGAAEAFF
TRBJ2-5 . TRBV7-3 CASSLVRPQETQYF
TRBJ1-2 . TRBV5-1 CASSLVADYGGDYTF
TRBJ1-1 . TRBV2 CASSGTPGNTEAFF
TRBJ2-2 . TRBV6-5 CASSYVGGAGTGELFF
TRBJ2-5 TRBD2 TRBV11-2 CASTFGTSGRGQETQYF
TRBJ2-4 . TRBV5-1 CASSLGRQNIQYF
TRBJ1-6 . TRBV11-2 CASSLVLVYSYNSPLHF
TRBJ1-5 . TRBV28 CASSLVGQPQHF
TRBJ2-3 TRBD2 TRBV7-9 CASSLTGGGTDTQYF
TRBJ1-4 TRBD1 TRBV2 CASIEQGRGEKLFF
TRBJ2-3 . TRBV9 CASSAPGTSTQYF
TRBJ2-5 . TRBV7-3 CASSLNRYGETQYF
TRBJ1-1 . TRBV7-7 CASSRTANTEAFF
TRBJ2-7 TRBD1 TRBV27 CASRPGQGYEQYF
TRBJ1-2 . TRBV28 CASRAVLATYGYTF
TRBJ2-7 . TRBV19 CASRARKTYEQYF
TRBJ2-7 . TRBV10-3 CAISESWDLRYEQYF
TRBJ2-5 TRBD2 TRBV15 CATSRGAGLAGGETQYF
TRBJ2-3 TRBD2 TRBV4-1 CASSQVKSGDTDTQYF
TRBJ2-6 . TRBV5-1 CASSQQGVGANVLTF
TRBJ2-5 TRBD2 TRBV4-1 CASSQTTSGQETQYF
TRBJ2-7 . TRBV7-2 CASSLMTGSYEQYF
TRBJ1-4 TRBD1 TRBV9 CASSVGQGWVEKLFF
TRBJ1-1 . TRBV2 CASSEPYGGYRTEAFF
TRBJ2-2 TRBD1 TRBV7-3 CASSVEGQGVGGELFF
TRBJ1-6 . TRBV28 CASSQAGASYNSPLHF
TRBJ1-1 TRBD1 TRBV5-1 CASSLVGDRAEAFF
TRBJ1-2 . TRBV5-1 CASSPTATVANYGYTF
TRBJ2-3 TRBD1 TRBV11-3 CASSSGQGLDWGTDTQYF
TRBJ1-1 . TRBV5-5 CASSLRGDFSLHTEAFF
TRBJ1-4 TRBD1 TRBV6-1 CASSDLDRGYEKLFF
TRBJ1-2 . TRBV2 CASRLNSYGYTF
TRBJ1-2 . TRBV19 CASSLQVGYGYTF
TRBJ2-5 TRBD2 TRBV4-1 CASSQDSRFPGLAGGTQETQYF
TRBJ1-2 . TRBV28 CASSPGGNYGYTF
TRBJ2-5 . TRBV5-1 CASSLEASQETQYF
TRBJ1-2 . TRBV19 CASSPITGNYGYTF
TRBJ1-2 . TRBV27 CASSLFTGNSGYTF
TRBJ2-7 TRBD2 TRBV12-5 CASGPRWGSGGEQYF
TRBJ1-3 . TRBV29-1 CSVEDPGRAGNTIYF
TRBJ2-7 . TRBV27 CASSLILVNEQYF
TRBJ2-7 TRBD1 TRBV6-5 CASSPTGSSYEQYF
TRBJ1-6 TRBD1 TRBV7-9 CASSPLGQDGRTPLHF
TRBJ2-5 . TRBV2 CASSDEETQYF
TRBJ2-5 . TRBV5-4 CASSLRGGAQETQYF
TRBJ2-7 . TRBV6-6 CASSVSGHRTYEQYF
TRBJ2-1 TRBD2 TRBV19 CASSISGRDLVRNEQFF
TRBJ1-4 . TRBV6-5 CASSFLNHEKLFF
TRBJ2-3 . TRBV6-6 CASVRLASTDTQYF
TRBJ1-1 TRBD1 TRBV7-2 CASSSSRDRSVMRAFF
TRBJ2-5 TRBD1 TRBV28 CASSLLVWDRGETQYF
TRBJ1-3 . TRBV28 CASSRPGTPSGNTIYF
TRBJ1-6 . TRBV2 CASSDPARVSYNSPLHF
TRBJ2-3 TRBD2 TRBV2 CASREREGPDTQYF
TRBJ2-2 TRBD2 TRBV10-3 CAIRVGVAGDTGELFF